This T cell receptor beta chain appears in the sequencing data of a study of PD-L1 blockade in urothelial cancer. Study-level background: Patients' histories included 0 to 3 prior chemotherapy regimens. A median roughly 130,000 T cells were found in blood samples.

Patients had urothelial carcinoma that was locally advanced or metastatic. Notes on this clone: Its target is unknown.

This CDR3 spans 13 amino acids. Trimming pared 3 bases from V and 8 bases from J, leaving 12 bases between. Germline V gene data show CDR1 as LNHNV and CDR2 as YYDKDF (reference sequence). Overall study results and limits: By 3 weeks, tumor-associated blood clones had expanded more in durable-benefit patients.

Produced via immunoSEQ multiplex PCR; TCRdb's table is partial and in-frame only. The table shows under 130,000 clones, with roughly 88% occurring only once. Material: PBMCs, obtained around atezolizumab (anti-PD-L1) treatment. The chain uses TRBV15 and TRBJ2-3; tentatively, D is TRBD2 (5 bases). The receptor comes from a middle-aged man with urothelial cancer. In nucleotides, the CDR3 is TGTGCCACCAGCAGTCGGGGTGTCGCTACGCAGTATTTT. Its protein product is CATSSRGVATQYF.